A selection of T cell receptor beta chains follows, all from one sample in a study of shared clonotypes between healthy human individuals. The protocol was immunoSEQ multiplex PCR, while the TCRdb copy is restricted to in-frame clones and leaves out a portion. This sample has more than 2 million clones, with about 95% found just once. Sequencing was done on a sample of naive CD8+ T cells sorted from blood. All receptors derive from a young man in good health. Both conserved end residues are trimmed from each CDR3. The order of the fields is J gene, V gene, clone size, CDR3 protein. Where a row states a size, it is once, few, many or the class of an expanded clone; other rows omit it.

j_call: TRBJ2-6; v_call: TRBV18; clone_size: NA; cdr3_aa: ASSPQEGQGKSGANVLT
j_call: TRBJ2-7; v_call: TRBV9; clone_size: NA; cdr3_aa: ASSVAIGGSYEQY
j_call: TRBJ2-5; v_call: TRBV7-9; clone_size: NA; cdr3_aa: ASSPLAGVQETQY
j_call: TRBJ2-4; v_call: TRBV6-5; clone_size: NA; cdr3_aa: ASSNSDRESIQY
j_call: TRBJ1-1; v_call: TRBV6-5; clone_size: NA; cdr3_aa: ASSYAGYFNTEAF
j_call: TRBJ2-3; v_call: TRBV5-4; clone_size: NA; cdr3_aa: ASSPAGGMVDTQY
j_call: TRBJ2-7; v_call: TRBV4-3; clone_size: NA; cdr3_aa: ASSQDGGRPLGHEQY
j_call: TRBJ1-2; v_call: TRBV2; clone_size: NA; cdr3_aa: ASRITGNNYGYT
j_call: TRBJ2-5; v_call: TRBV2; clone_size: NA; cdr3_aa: ASSAWFWETQY
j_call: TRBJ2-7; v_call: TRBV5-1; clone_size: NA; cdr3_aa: ASSSQGFSYEQY
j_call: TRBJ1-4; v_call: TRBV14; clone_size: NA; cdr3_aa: ASSQPGTELKKLF
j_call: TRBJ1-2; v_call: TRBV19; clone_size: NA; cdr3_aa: ASSIVGSNYGYT
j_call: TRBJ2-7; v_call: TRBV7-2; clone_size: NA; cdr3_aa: ASSLGTGRDEQY
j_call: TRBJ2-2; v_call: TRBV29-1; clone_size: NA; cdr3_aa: SVPATRGPGELF
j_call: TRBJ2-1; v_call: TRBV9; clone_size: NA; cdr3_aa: ASSVAPSGSSVDEQF
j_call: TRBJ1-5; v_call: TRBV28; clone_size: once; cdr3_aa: ASSLGLSPYQPQH
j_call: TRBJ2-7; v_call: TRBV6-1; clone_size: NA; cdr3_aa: ASSEGTDPSYEQY
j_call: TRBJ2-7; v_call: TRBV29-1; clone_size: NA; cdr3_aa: SAEDGSYEQY
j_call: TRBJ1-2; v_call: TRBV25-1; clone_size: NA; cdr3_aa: ASSESIGQNYGYT
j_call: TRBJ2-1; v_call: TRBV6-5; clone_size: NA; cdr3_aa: ASSYEGSYNEQF
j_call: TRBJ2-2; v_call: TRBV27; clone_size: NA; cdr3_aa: ASSSQGVTSTGELF
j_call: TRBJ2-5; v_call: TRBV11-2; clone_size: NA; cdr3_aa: ASSLAGKETQY
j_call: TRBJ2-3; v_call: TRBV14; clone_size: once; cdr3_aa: ASSQVRTDTQY
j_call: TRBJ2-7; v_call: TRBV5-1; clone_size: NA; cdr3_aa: ASSSSWDRGSYEQY
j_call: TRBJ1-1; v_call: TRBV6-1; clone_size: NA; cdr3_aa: ASSEKVNTEAF
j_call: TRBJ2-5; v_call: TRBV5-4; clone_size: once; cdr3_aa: ASSLVGTVETQY
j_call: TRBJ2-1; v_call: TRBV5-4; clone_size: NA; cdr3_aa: ASSFGAGASRYNEQF
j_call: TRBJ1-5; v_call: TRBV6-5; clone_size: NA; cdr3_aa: ATQQTGGNQPQH
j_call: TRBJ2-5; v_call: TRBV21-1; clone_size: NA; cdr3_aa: ASSPREEAETQY
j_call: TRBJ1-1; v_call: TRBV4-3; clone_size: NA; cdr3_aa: ASSQDLMQNTEAF
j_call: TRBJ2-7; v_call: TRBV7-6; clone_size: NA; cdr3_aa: ASSLEGQGYEQY
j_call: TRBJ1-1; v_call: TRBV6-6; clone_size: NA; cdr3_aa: ASSQTGGTEAF
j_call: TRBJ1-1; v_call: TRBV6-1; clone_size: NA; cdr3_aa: ASTLTGQKEAF
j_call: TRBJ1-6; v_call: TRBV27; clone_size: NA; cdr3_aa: ASSLYEGGNSPLH
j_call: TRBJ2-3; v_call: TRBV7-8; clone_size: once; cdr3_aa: ASRGEEFNTDTQY
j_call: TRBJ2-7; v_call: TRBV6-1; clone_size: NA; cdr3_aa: ASSEAIGHLYEQY
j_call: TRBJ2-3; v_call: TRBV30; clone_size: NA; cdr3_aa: AWSVSSGFTDKQY
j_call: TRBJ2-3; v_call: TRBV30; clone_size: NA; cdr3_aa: AWSPGSASTDTQY
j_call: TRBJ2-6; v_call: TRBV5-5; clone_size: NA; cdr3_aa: ASSLESTAFSGANVLT
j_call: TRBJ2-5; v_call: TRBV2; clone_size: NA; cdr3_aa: ASTEGETQY
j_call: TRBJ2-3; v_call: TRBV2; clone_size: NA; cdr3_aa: ASSSILAGLVTDTQY
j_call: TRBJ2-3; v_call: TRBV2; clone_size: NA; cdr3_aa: ASSEAGGASTDTQY
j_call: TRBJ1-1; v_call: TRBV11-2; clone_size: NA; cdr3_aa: ASSRAAKPEAF
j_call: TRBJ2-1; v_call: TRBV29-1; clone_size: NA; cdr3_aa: SVEGEDWIYNEQF
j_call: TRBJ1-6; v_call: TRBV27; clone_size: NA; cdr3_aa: ASSLSGLRSPLH
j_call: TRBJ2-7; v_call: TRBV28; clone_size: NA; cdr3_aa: ASRLGQTYEQY